Each of the 32 T cell receptor beta chains below was sequenced from the same sample in a study of blood T cell repertoires in COVID-19. Sequencing used immunoSEQ multiplex PCR; TCRdb keeps in-frame clones, though not all of them. The top ten clones hold around 6.5% of a sample with around 250,000 clones, 70% to 90% of them seen once. The sequencing sample was made of peripheral blood. These receptors all come from a man between 60 and 75 years old with acute or convalescent COVID-19.

The chain links TRBV19 to TRBJ2-7, with D possibly TRBD2 on 6 matching bases. The V and J ends lost 3 bases and 7 bases respectively, with 16 bases between them. The CDR3 runs to 14 residues. Per germline, CDR1 LNHDA and CDR2 SQIVND (reference sequence). The CDR3 region is CASSIELAVREQYF. The CDR3 DNA reads as TGTGCCAGTAGTATCGAACTAGCAGTGAGGGAGCAGTACTTC.

The genes are TRBV9 and TRBJ2-7; D unclear. Germline loops: CDR1 SGDLS, CDR2 YYNGEE. This CDR3 spans 14 amino acids. V lost 0 bases, J lost 0 bases, and 7 bases lay in between. Here the CDR3 DNA reads TGTGCCAGCAGCGTAGACTTCTACTCCTACGAGCAGTACTTC. Protein sequence: CASSVDFYSYEQYF.

This clone is a singleton in its sample. The gene calls are TRBV11-2 and TRBJ2-1; 7 nucleotides align to TRBD2. The CDR3 has 15 residues. CDR1 and CDR2 from the germline V gene are SGHAT and FQNNGV. The J segment lost 0 bases and the V segment lost 3 bases, leaving 2 bases of the junction unmatched. CDR3 coding DNA: TGTGCCAGCAGCTTCCAGCGGGACTCCTACAATGAGCAGTTCTTC. Protein sequence: CASSFQRDSYNEQFF.

This clone came up a few times. This chain joins TRBV28 and TRBJ1-4; 9 bases match TRBD1. Germline V gene sequence: CDR1 MDHEN, CDR2 SYDVKM. Trimming at V came to 6 bases and at J to 0 bases, leaving 2 bases not matched to a gene. The length of the CDR3 is 15 residues. The DNA for the CDR3 is TGTGCCAGCAGGTGGACAGGGGCAACTAATGAAAAACTGTTTTTT. It translates to CASRWTGATNEKLFF.

The chain uses TRBV5-1 and TRBJ1-1; D is unresolved. Germline V gene sequence: CDR1 SGHRS, CDR2 YFSETQ. Trimming shortened V by 0 bases and J by 4 bases, and 13 bases separated the two germline ends. The CDR3 runs 15 residues. The CDR3 loop reads CASSLAEGMGTEAFF. For the CDR3, the DNA is TGCGCCAGCAGCTTGGCCGAGGGAATGGGCACTGAAGCTTTCTTT.

V and J are TRBV3-1 (or the pseudogene TRBV3-2) and TRBJ2-5; TRBD2 matches 8 bases. The junction had 6 bases not matched to a gene; V was cut back by 7 bases and J by 5 bases. Germline V gene sequence: CDR1 LGHDT, CDR2 YNNKEL (reference sequence). CDR3 size: 13 residues. The CDR3 spells CASNLAGGETQYF. CDR3 sequence (DNA): TGTGCCAGCAACCTAGCGGGTGGGGAGACCCAGTACTTC.

As to this clone: Germline is not matched at one junction end, which may reflect a read error. The V gene is TRBV9, the J gene TRBJ1-1; D is perhaps TRBD1 (6 bases). Germline assignment: CDR1 SGDLS and CDR2 YYNGEE. This CDR3 is 16 amino acids long. CDR3 amino acids: CTSSPEPGHPDTEAFF. CDR3 coding DNA: TGTACCAGCAGCCCCGAACCGGGACACCCCGACACTGAAGCTTTCTTT.

This clone was seen a few times. The gene calls are TRBV19 and TRBJ1-2; D is possibly TRBD1 (5 bases). The CDR3 totals 15 residues. V lost 3 bases and J lost 7, with 18 bases in between. Germline CDR1 is LNHDA and CDR2 is SQIVND (reference sequence). CDR3 protein: CASSISTTGASGYTF. The CDR3 DNA reads TGTGCCAGTAGTATCTCCACCACAGGAGCCTCTGGCTACACCTTC.

The chain recombines TRBV5-5 with TRBJ2-5, with D tentatively TRBD2 (6 bases). The CDR3 runs 16 residues. The germline V gene has CDR1 SGHKS and CDR2 YYEKEE (reference sequence). V was trimmed by 3 bases and J by 1 base, leaving 16 bases between them. Here the CDR3 DNA reads TGTGCCAGCAGCTCCCCCCCTAGCGCATCCCAAGAGACCCAGTACTTC. Translating it yields CASSSPPSASQETQYF.

The chain carries TRBV7-4 and TRBJ2-7, with TRBD2 as a possible D gene (6 bases). CDR3 length: 16 amino acids. Looked up from germline, CDR1 is SGHVT and CDR2 is SQSDAQ. Trimming left V 4 bases short and J 0 bases short, with 16 bases between. The CDR3, as DNA: TGTGCCAGCAGCTCCCCCCTAGCGCCTCACTCCTACGAGCAGTACTTC. It specifies CASSSPLAPHSYEQYF. The full variable domain, rest sourced from reference TRBV7-4 and TRBJ2-7, is GAGVSQSPRYKVAKRGRDVALRCDSISGHVTLYWYRQTLGQGSEVLTYSQSDAQRDKSGRPSGRFSAERPERSVSTLKIQRTEQGDSAVYLCASSSPLAPHSYEQYFGPGTRLTVT.

The genes are TRBV29-1 and TRBJ1-2; possibly TRBD1 for D (6 bases). CDR3 size: 11 residues. Germline V gene sequence: CDR1 SQVTM, CDR2 ANQGSEA. V was cut by 0 bases and J by 8 bases, with 7 bases left in between. This chain's CDR3 is CSVEDTGGYTF. CDR3 coding DNA: TGCAGCGTTGAAGACACAGGGGGCTACACCTTC.

This chain joins TRBV4-3 and TRBJ2-7; 10 bases fit TRBD2. There are 15 residues in the CDR3. The ends lost 0 bases at V and 3 bases at J; junction bases unmatched: 2. Germline CDR1 LGHNA, CDR2 YSLEER. The DNA for the CDR3 is TGCGCCAGCAGCCAAGAGGCTAGCGGGAGCTACGAGCAGTACTTC. Its translation: CASSQEASGSYEQYF.

V is TRBV30 and J is TRBJ1-1; 7 bases line up with TRBD1. The V and J ends lost 5 bases and 1 base, in that order; junction bases with no gene match: 10. Germline CDR1 and CDR2: GTSNPN and SVGIG (reference sequence). The CDR3 is 15 residues long. CDR3 bases: TGTGCCTGGCTACAGGGGTCGGCCAGGAACACTGAAGCTTTCTTT. Its translation is CAWLQGSARNTEAFF. The full variable domain, in which reference TRBV30 and TRBJ1-1 provide the parts outside the CDR3, is SQTIHQWPATLVQPVGSPLSLECTVEGTSNPNLYWYRQAAGRGLQLLFYSVGIGQISSEVPQNLSASRPQDRQFILSSKKLLLSDSGFYLCAWLQGSARNTEAFFGQGTRLTVV.

The chain recombines TRBV7-2 with TRBJ2-4; 14 bases are shared with TRBD2. Trimming at V came to 5 bases and at J to 5 bases, leaving 5 bases not matched to a gene. The CDR3 covers 16 residues. The germline V gene has CDR1 SGHTA and CDR2 FQGNSA. CDR3 loop: CASSKTSGRVENIQYF. Here the CDR3 DNA reads TGTGCCAGCAGCAAGACTAGCGGGAGGGTGGAAAACATTCAGTACTTC.

V and J are TRBV10-3 and TRBJ1-3; the match to TRBD1 covers 8 bases. The CDR3 is 15 amino acids. Germline lookup yields CDR1 ENHRY and CDR2 SYGVKD. The V and J ends lost 11 bases and 2 bases, in that order; junction bases with no gene match: 11. DNA for the CDR3: TGTGCCCTCCAGACAGGGGCTACGACTGGAAACACCATATATTTT. Residues: CALQTGATTGNTIYF.

The gene calls are TRBV6-5 and TRBJ2-1, with D perhaps TRBD1 (5 bases). The CDR3 has 15 amino acids. Deletions cut 0 bases from V and 12 bases from J, with 18 bases between. Per germline, CDR1 MNHEY and CDR2 SVGAGI. The DNA for the CDR3 is TGTGCCAGCAGTTACTCTATGGGTAGGGTTCAGGGGCAGTTCTTC. Its protein product is CASSYSMGRVQGQFF.

The chain is built from TRBV7-6 and TRBJ2-1; 8 nucleotides match TRBD2. This CDR3 is 15 amino acids long. Germline V CDR1 and CDR2: SGHVS, FNYEAQ. With 3 bases clipped from V and 2 bases from J, the junction kept 3 bases outside the gene matches. In nucleotides, the CDR3 is TGTGCCAGCAGCTTGTCGGGGGGGGCCTACAATGAGCAGTTCTTC. This encodes CASSLSGGAYNEQFF.

This clone was counted once. The chain is built from TRBV9 and TRBJ2-3; possibly TRBD2 for D (5 bases). Germline CDR1 is SGDLS and CDR2 is YYNGEE. The length of the CDR3 is 14 residues. V was cut by 3 bases and J by 0 bases, with 8 bases left in between. The chain's CDR3 is CASSGRLSTDTQYF. The CDR3 DNA reads as TGTGCCAGCAGCGGGAGGCTGAGCACAGATACGCAGTATTTT.

This sequence joins TRBV4-2 and TRBJ1-5; D remains ambiguous. Trimming stripped 3 bases from V and 9 bases from J, with 9 bases between. Germline V gene sequence: CDR1 LGHNA, CDR2 YNFKEQ. This CDR3 is 12 amino acids long. CDR3 sequence: CASSQRDGPQHF. The CDR3 DNA follows: TGTGCCAGCAGCCAGAGAGATGGGCCCCAGCATTTT.

The chain joins TRBV7-9 to TRBJ2-1, with D uncertain. V shed 5 bases and J shed 1 base, with 9 bases lying between them. Germline assignment: CDR1 SEHNR and CDR2 FQNEAQ (reference sequence). This CDR3 has 14 residues. In DNA form, the CDR3 reads TGTGCCAGCAGCGTCGGGTCTTCCTACAATGAGCAGTTCTTC. Amino acid sequence: CASSVGSSYNEQFF. Complete variable domain (other parts from reference TRBV7-9 and TRBJ2-1): DTGVSQNPRHKITKRGQNVTFRCDPISEHNRLYWYRQTLGQGPEFLTYFQNEAQLEKSRLLSDRFSAERPKGSFSTLEIQRTEQGDSAMYLCASSVGSSYNEQFFGPGTRLTVL.

The chain has TRBV11-2 and TRBJ2-5; TRBD1 aligns across 10 bases. After removal of 6 bases from V and 5 bases from J, the junction contained 15 bases not matched to a gene. Germline lookup yields CDR1 SGHAT and CDR2 FQNNGV. The CDR3 consists of 17 residues. CDR3: CASSDTLDRGLAETQYF. The CDR3 DNA is TGTGCCAGCAGTGACACACTCGACAGGGGGCTAGCTGAGACCCAGTACTTC.

CDR3 sequence reads: CASSARGVAGAESYNEQFF. The CDR3 coding sequence is TGTGCCAGCAGCGCCCGAGGGGTAGCGGGAGCCGAATCCTACAATGAGCAGTTCTTC. The chain has TRBV13 and TRBJ2-1; TRBD2 matches at 9 bases. Germline V CDR1 and CDR2: PRHDT, FYEKMQ (reference sequence). The CDR3 runs to 19 residues. V dropped 5 bases and J dropped 1; count of bases not matched to a gene: 15.

The J gene is TRBJ2-1, the V gene TRBV11-2; tentatively, D is TRBD1 (5 bases). V gave up 6 bases and J gave up 7 bases, with 16 bases separating them. CDR3 length: 14 residues. Per germline, CDR1 SGHAT and CDR2 FQNNGV. CDR3: CASRSLEKGNEQFF. CDR3 DNA: TGTGCCAGCAGGAGTCTGGAGAAGGGGAATGAGCAGTTCTTC.

V is TRBV19 and J is TRBJ2-5; TRBD2 is a possible D gene (6 bases). CDR1 LNHDA and CDR2 SQIVND come from the germline V gene (reference sequence). This CDR3 is built from 15 residues. The V gene lost 3 bases and the J gene lost 4 bases, with 15 bases spanning the gap. The CDR3 reads CASSMGGGVRETQYF. The CDR3 DNA sequence: TGTGCCAGTAGTATGGGGGGTGGGGTGAGAGAGACCCAGTACTTC. The whole variable domain, filled in from reference TRBV19 and TRBJ2-5, reads DGGITQSPKYLFRKEGQNVTLSCEQNLNHDAMYWYRQDPGQGLRLIYYSQIVNDFQKGDIAEGYSVSREKKESFPLTVTSAQKNPTAFYLCASSMGGGVRETQYFGPGTRLLVL.

This chain links TRBV9 with TRBJ1-1, with TRBD1 matching over 9 bases. CDR1 and CDR2 (germline): SGDLS, YYNGEE. The CDR3 length is 15 residues. After removal of 3 bases from V and 6 bases from J, the junction contained 9 bases not matched to a gene. The CDR3 sequence is CASSALQGATAEAFF. Here the CDR3 DNA reads TGTGCCAGCAGCGCCCTACAGGGGGCAACGGCTGAAGCTTTCTTT.

The chain employs TRBV27 and TRBJ2-7, with 10 positions matching TRBD1. CDR1 MNHEY and CDR2 SMNVEV come from the germline V gene (reference sequence). The CDR3 runs to 15 residues. V dropped 2 bases and J dropped 5; count of bases not matched to a gene: 6. The chain's CDR3 is CASSLRTGGKDEQYF. Here the CDR3 DNA reads TGTGCCAGCAGTTTAAGGACAGGGGGAAAGGACGAGCAGTACTTC.

The rearrangement joins TRBV9 to TRBJ2-3; 7 bases are shared with TRBD2. The CDR3 runs to 15 residues. V dropped 0 bases and J dropped 5; count of bases not matched to a gene: 6. The germline CDR1 and CDR2 sequences are SGDLS and YYNGEE. CDR3 loop: CASSVGFLAEDTQYF. The CDR3 DNA reads as TGTGCCAGCAGCGTAGGTTTTCTAGCGGAAGATACGCAGTATTTT.

J is TRBJ1-2 and V is TRBV9; D not resolved. V shed 0 bases and J shed 3 bases, with 9 bases lying between them. CDR1 and CDR2 (germline): SGDLS, YYNGEE. CDR3 length: 14 amino acids. The CDR3 bases are TGTGCCAGCAGCGTAGATAATTCCTACTATGGCTACACCTTC. Amino acid sequence: CASSVDNSYYGYTF.

This rearrangement joins TRBV4-2 to TRBJ1-1, with D possibly being TRBD1 (5 bases). This CDR3 has 12 amino acids. V dropped 2 bases and J dropped 14 bases, with 15 bases sitting between them. Germline V CDR1 and CDR2: LGHNA, YNFKEQ. The DNA of the CDR3 is TGTGCCAGCAGCCAACCCGGGCCTGGGGCCTTCTTT. Its protein is CASSQPGPGAFF.

In this sample, this clone turned up once. V usage is TRBV27 and J usage is TRBJ2-1, with D uncertain. CDR1 is MNHEY and CDR2 is SMNVEV in the germline V gene (reference sequence). Between the trimmed V and J ends, which lost 8 bases and 0 bases, there was a span of 11 bases. There are 14 residues in the CDR3. CDR3 region: CASLPRSSYNEQFF. In DNA, the CDR3 is TGTGCCAGCTTACCACGCAGCTCCTACAATGAGCAGTTCTTC.

V gene TRBV4-3 combines with J gene TRBJ1-6; 8 nucleotides match TRBD1. The CDR3 covers 17 residues. Germline CDR1 LGHNA, CDR2 YSLEER. V lost 0 bases, J lost 7 bases, and 8 bases stayed unmatched. The CDR3 protein is CASSQDRTGNGNSPLHF. Written as DNA, the CDR3 is TGCGCCAGCAGCCAAGATAGGACAGGGAACGGGAATTCACCCCTCCACTTT.

In DNA form, the CDR3 reads TGTGCCAGCAGTTACTTGGTAGCCAGAGGAGGCTCTAACACTGAAGCTTTCTTT. It yields the protein CASSYLVARGGSNTEAFF. The chain is built from TRBV6-2 or TRBV6-3 and TRBJ1-1; D not certain. The CDR3 is 18 amino acids. V gave up 1 base and J gave up 2 bases, with 20 bases separating them. Germline V gene data show CDR1 as MNHEY and CDR2 as SVGEGT.